One sample yielded the 3 T cell receptor beta chains listed below, sequenced in a study of response to subunit inactivated influenza vaccine. TCRdb analysed the RT-PCR reads with MiXCR anew, one entry per CDR3 protein. This table holds about 700,000 distinct CDR3 sequences, approximately 15% found once. Sequencing was performed on PBMCs from blood, taken 14 to 15 days before vaccination. These receptors were taken from a man between 50 and 59 years old who received an inactivated influenza vaccine.

The rearrangement uses TRBV6-4 and TRBJ1-1; TRBD1 aligns across 8 bases. With 7 bases clipped from V and 1 base from J, the junction kept 5 bases outside the gene matches. Germline loops: CDR1 MRHNA, CDR2 SNTAGT. The CDR3 runs 14 residues. CDR3 DNA sequence: TGTGCCAGCACCAGCGGACAGGGGAACACTGAAGCTTTCTTT. It encodes CASTSGQGNTEAFF.

This chain joins TRBV6-2 or TRBV6-3 and TRBJ1-5, with D possibly TRBD1 on 5 matching bases. CDR3 length equals 16 residues. Looked up from germline, CDR1 is MNHEY and CDR2 is SVGEGT. V gave up 2 bases and J gave up 2 bases, with 13 bases separating them. The CDR3 region has the DNA TGTGCCAGCAGTTACCGACGGGGCGCGGGCAATCAGCCCCAGCATTTT. This encodes CASSYRRGAGNQPQHF.

This clonotype was found a few times. CDR3 coding DNA: TGTGCCAGCACCCCTACCGACAGGAACTACGAGCAGTACTTC. This translates into CASTPTDRNYEQYF. The chain combines TRBV2 with TRBJ2-7; D is possibly TRBD1 (6 bases). The CDR3 sequence is 14 residues long. The V gene's germline CDR1 is SNHLY and CDR2 FYNNEI. Trimming took off 7 bases at V and 3 bases at J, with 16 bases between the two ends.